This T cell receptor beta chain came from a study of blood T cell repertoires in COVID-19. Across the study: Sites across the United States, Italy and Spain contributed samples from acute and convalescent COVID-19. PBMCs, B-cell-depleted T cells, or T cells were the source of the cDNA or gDNA that made up the material.

Original processing methods: From reference gene primer amplification, estimates of nucleated cell counts were derived. Produced via immunoSEQ multiplex PCR; TCRdb's table is partial and in-frame only. V and J calls and clone size are given by that table; D and trimming were obtained from the DNA. The sample carries 240,000 or so clones, approximately 87% recorded once. V lost 8 bases and J lost 14, with 18 bases in between. This CDR3 spans 11 amino acids. The germline V gene has CDR1 LNHDA and CDR2 SQIVND (reference sequence). The specimen was peripheral blood. The clonotype originates from a man in his fifties or sixties with acute or convalescent COVID-19. The V call is TRBV19, the J call TRBJ1-2, with D perhaps matching TRBD1 (5 bases). CDR3 coding DNA: TGTGCCAGTGGAGATGGGGGGTGGAGGACCTTC. Amino acids: CASGDGGWRTF.